The clone carrying this T cell receptor (beta chain) was counted at least ten times. The data derive from a study of T cells in Graves' hyperthyroidism and ophthalmopathy. Researchers amplified the TCR beta CDR3 regions from RNA transcripts. The HTBI primer set served for first-round RT-PCR of the TCR CDR3. MiXCR, applied by TCRdb to the multiplex PCR reads, yields one record per CDR3 protein. The sample lists around 420,000 distinct CDR3 sequences, roughly an eighth occurring once. Per the germline V gene, CDR1 is SGHTA and CDR2 is FQGTGA. Between the trimmed V and J ends, which lost 5 bases and 1 base, there was a span of 14 bases. The CDR3 contains 15 residues. Patients aged 18 to 65 with hyperthyroidism were newly diagnosed, with duration under 2 months.

The specimen sequenced was blood. The chain is built from TRBV7-3 and TRBJ2-5; D may be TRBD2 (5 bases). This receptor was taken from a woman aged 18-35 years with Graves' hyperthyroidism. The chain's CDR3 is CASSRGRSTQETQYF. CDR3 DNA: TGTGCCAGCAGCCGCGGGCGCTCGACCCAAGAGACCCAGTACTTC. The full variable domain, completed using reference TRBV7-3 and TRBJ2-5, is GAGVSQTPSNKVTEKGKYVELRCDPISGHTALYWYRQSLGQGPEFLIYFQGTGAADDSGLPNDRFFAVRPEGSVSTLKIQRTERGDSAVYLCASSRGRSTQETQYFGPGTRLLVL.